This T cell receptor beta chain was sequenced for a study of tumor and adjacent non-tumor tissue in lung cancer (dated by TCRdb to between 2018 and 2020). Looking at the study overall: Patients with adenocarcinoma (about twelve), squamous cell carcinoma (2) and small cell lung cancer (1) were included in the cohort. The study compared bulk TCRbeta repertoires from lung tumor tissue and matched distant non-tumor lung tissue of around 14 lung cancer patients. Sequencing produced roughly 130 million productive TCRbeta reads in total, an average of about 4 million reads per sample. Ages among the roughly 15 patients ranged from about 31 to 76 years, there were roughly 10 men and 5 women, and disease was at TNM stage I to III. For each patient, one tumor sample and one normal lung sample were taken, giving thirty paired specimens that underwent TCRbeta CDR3 sequencing.

To note about this clonotype: Its specific antigen is unknown. Germline is not matched at one junction end, which may reflect a read error.

Here is what the overall study found, with its caveats: The top 100 clones accounted for a significantly larger cumulative portion of the repertoire in normal lung than in tumor tissue. TCR diversity was significantly higher in younger patients, and greater tumor TCR diversity was associated with shorter overall survival and shorter disease-free survival. Peripheral blood was not sequenced, so blood TCRbeta repertoires in these lung cancer patients were not examined. Significantly higher TCR diversity (inverse Simpson) was observed in tumor tissue than in normal lung tissue (roughly 470 vs 170, P = 0.0075, Mann-Whitney U test). The cohort had only about 14 patients, and the authors noted that larger samples and more detailed clinical data are needed. Neither the sequencing platform nor unique molecular identifiers are mentioned in the methods.

To prepare the library, multiplex PCR was applied. These reads were obtained on an Illumina HiSeq 2500. Following protocols modified from ARM-PCR, the researchers constructed TCRbeta libraries through three rounds of nested PCR with primers (Table S4). Before sequencing, PCR products in the 200-500 bp range were cut out of the gel and cleaned up using the QIAquick gel extraction kit. As for the original processing: Trimmomatic was used to clean the reads, FLASH was used to merge the reads into complete CDR3 sequences, and MiTCR was used to assign the reads to V(D)J germline segments. Clonal diversity was calculated as the inverse Simpson's index using VDJtools. In-frame sequences without a premature stop codon were defined as productive reads. TCRdb reworked the public reads: Q25 trimming with fastp, MiXCR clone assembly, productive beta chains retained. Duplicate CDR3 protein sequences are folded into a single record with the most common DNA and genes. The V and J calls were determined by TCRdb, not by the authors. The sample table holds roughly 93,000 distinct CDR3 sequences, of which 65% to 75% were seen once. Around 19% of the sample comes from the top ten.

The CDR3 measures 19 amino acids from cysteine to phenylalanine. The CDR3 DNA has 57 bases and is translated from base 1. CDR1 and CDR2 (DFQATT, SNEGSKA) derive from the germline V gene (reference sequence). RNA was isolated from bulk, unsorted tissue, and RNA quality was assessed with a NanoDrop ND-1000 and an Agilent 2100. All donors had newly diagnosed lung cancer, had not received prior chemotherapy, and were admitted for thoracic surgery in China between August and November 2014. Patients with previous radiotherapy or chemotherapy, or with another concurrent cancer, were excluded from the study. Pieces of surgical tissue measuring roughly 1-2.1 cm3 were kept in RNAlater solution and held at -80 degrees C until needed.

This clonotype was sampled from a man aged 60 to 75 with non-small cell lung cancer. Sequencing was performed on lung tumor tissue. This chain joins TRBV20-1 to TRBJ2-2; the D element could tentatively be TRBD1 or TRBD2, as 5 bases agree for each. The bases read TGCAGTGTTAGAAGGGTAGGCTATGTTGGGGACGTCAACACCGGGGAGCTGTTTTTT. This sequence encodes CSVRRVGYVGDVNTGELFF.